This TCR beta chain was profiled in a study of cytomegalovirus exposure and HLA in healthy donors. Researchers ran the PCR with 60 Vbeta and 13 Jbeta primers. Generated by immunoSEQ multiplex PCR, the TCRdb table keeps only in-frame clones and is missing some. The sample holds more than 150,000 clones, less than 90% seen once. CDR1 and CDR2 from the germline V gene are LNHDA and SQIVND (reference sequence). The V gene lost 8 bases and the J gene lost 1 base, with 11 bases spanning the gap. The CDR3 is 14 amino acids. Study-level results: Apparent HLA restriction characterized most CMV-associated TCR beta chains in a later analysis.

This clone was seen just once. Antigen unknown. This receptor was taken from a boy younger than 18 in good health and CMV-seronegative. The sample was PBMCs. The rearrangement links TRBV19 to TRBJ2-2, with D possibly TRBD2 on 5 matching bases. The DNA for the CDR3 is TGTGCCAGTCGGAGCGGACTGAACACCGGGGAGCTGTTTTTT. This translates into CASRSGLNTGELFF.